The 8 T cell receptor beta chains listed next were all sequenced from one sample in a study of T cell responses to AZD1222 COVID-19 vaccine. The repertoire was sequenced with immunoSEQ multiplex PCR; TCRdb's copy has only in-frame clones and lacks some. The sample yields approximately 150,000 clones, about nine tenths seen once. The material was peripheral blood, obtained 28 days after the second AZD1222 dose. These receptors were taken from an adult who received the AZD1222 COVID-19 vaccine.

The rearrangement links TRBV5-4 to TRBJ1-3; 7 bases are shared with TRBD1. The CDR3 is 14 residues long. V gave up 4 bases and J gave up 6 bases; unmatched junction bases: 7. CDR1 is SGHNT, CDR2 YYREEE, per germline (reference sequence). CDR3 amino acids: CASSRGTEQNTIYF. The CDR3, as DNA: TGTGCCAGCAGCCGAGGGACAGAACAAAACACCATATATTTT.

The rearrangement uses TRBV6-5 and TRBJ1-1; D gene unclear. CDR3 length: 11 amino acids. Germline assignment: CDR1 MNHEY and CDR2 SVGAGI. The V gene lost 9 bases and the J gene lost 1 base, with 6 bases spanning the gap. DNA for the CDR3: TGTGCCAGTGATGCGAACACTGAAGCTTTCTTT. Translating it yields CASDANTEAFF.

The V call is TRBV4-1, the J call TRBJ2-3, with D uncertain. This CDR3 contains 14 residues. Trimming removed 0 bases from V and 7 bases from J, with 11 bases in between. Germline V gene data show CDR1 as MGHRA and CDR2 as YSYEKL. In DNA form, the CDR3 reads TGCGCCAGCAGCCAAGAGACCCCAACGAATACGCAGTATTTT. Protein sequence: CASSQETPTNTQYF.

This chain joins TRBV19 and TRBJ2-7, with D perhaps being TRBD1 or TRBD2 (5 bases each). The CDR3 extends over 14 amino acids. Trimming pared 8 bases from V and 2 bases from J, leaving 16 bases between. Germline V gene sequence: CDR1 LNHDA, CDR2 SQIVND (reference sequence). CDR3 region: CASAVGARAYEQYF. CDR3 bases: TGTGCCAGTGCGGTTGGGGCGCGGGCCTACGAGCAGTACTTC.

The genes are TRBV9 and TRBJ2-1; TRBD2 agrees at 11 bases. The CDR3 totals 19 residues. Germline assignment: CDR1 SGDLS and CDR2 YYNGEE. The junction had 20 bases not matched to a gene; V was cut back by 3 bases and J by 9 bases. The CDR3 DNA sequence: TGTGCCAGCAGCGCCCGGGGGGTAGCGGGAGGGCCGGAGTACGGTGAGCAGTTCTTC. Protein: CASSARGVAGGPEYGEQFF.

The chain joins TRBV9 to TRBJ1-5; 9 nucleotides align to TRBD1. The CDR3 spans 15 residues. Unmatched junction bases numbered 3, after V lost 4 bases and J lost 1 base. Germline V gives CDR1 SGDLS, CDR2 YYNGEE. The CDR3 loop reads CASSPQGASNQPQHF. DNA of the CDR3: TGTGCCAGCAGCCCACAGGGGGCGAGCAATCAGCCCCAGCATTTT.

The gene calls are TRBV6-5 and TRBJ2-3; possible D gene TRBD2, 5 bases. This CDR3 has 13 amino acids. The V end was cut by 6 bases, the J end by 4 bases, with 11 bases between. CDR1 is MNHEY and CDR2 is SVGAGI in the germline V gene. The DNA of the CDR3 is TGTGCCAGCAGCGTACTGGAGGCAGATACGCAGTATTTT. It encodes CASSVLEADTQYF.

The V gene is TRBV7-7, the J gene TRBJ2-1; D remains unclear. This CDR3 has 13 residues. CDR1 and CDR2 (germline): SSHAT, FNYEAQ (reference sequence). Trimming left V 0 bases short and J 6 bases short, with 6 bases between. Here the CDR3 DNA reads TGTGCCAGCAGCTTAGCGGCATTCAATGAGCAGTTCTTC. Protein product: CASSLAAFNEQFF.